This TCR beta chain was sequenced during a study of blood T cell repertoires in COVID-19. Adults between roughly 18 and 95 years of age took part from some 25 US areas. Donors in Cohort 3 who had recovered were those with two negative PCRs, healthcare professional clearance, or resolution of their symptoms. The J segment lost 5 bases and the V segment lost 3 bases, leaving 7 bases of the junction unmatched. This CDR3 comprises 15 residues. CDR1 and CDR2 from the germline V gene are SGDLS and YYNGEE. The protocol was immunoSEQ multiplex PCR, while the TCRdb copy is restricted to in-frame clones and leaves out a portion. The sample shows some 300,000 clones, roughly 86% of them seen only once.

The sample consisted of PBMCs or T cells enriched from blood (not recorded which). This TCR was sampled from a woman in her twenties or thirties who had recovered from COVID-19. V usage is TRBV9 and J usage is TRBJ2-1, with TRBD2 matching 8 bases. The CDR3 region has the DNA TGTGCCAGCAGCGAGGGGAGCGGGAGAGACAATGAGCAGTTCTTC. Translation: CASSEGSGRDNEQFF. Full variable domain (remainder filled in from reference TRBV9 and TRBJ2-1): DSGVTQTPKHLITATGQRVTLRCSPRSGDLSVYWYQQSLDQGLQFLIQYYNGEERAKGNILERFSAQQFPDLHSELNLSSLELGDSALYFCASSEGSGRDNEQFFGPGTRLTVL.